This T cell receptor beta chain was observed in a study of Graves' ophthalmopathy and Graves' hyperthyroidism. Study-level information: Absence of ophthalmopathy within 18 months of follow-up defined stable hyperthyroidism. Study-level results: Most expanded thyroid clonotypes above 0.001 frequency also appeared in blood.

Transcripts of RNA were the source for amplifying TCR beta CDR3 regions. Second-round multiplex PCR came after first-round RT-PCR with HTBI primers. Using its own MiXCR run on the multiplex PCR reads, TCRdb lists one record per CDR3 protein. The sample lists about 590,000 distinct CDR3 sequences; 35% to 40% were seen once. Other autoimmune disease, uncontrolled infection, pregnancy and lactation led to exclusion. Diagnoses were established from clinical symptoms, serum thyroxine, TRAb, thyroid ultrasound and orbital computed tomography. Germline values: CDR1 SQVTM, CDR2 ANQGSEA. The CDR3 spans 11 residues. V lost 7 bases to trimming and J lost 4 bases, with 8 bases between them. This clonotype has a count of ten or more. No antigen is known for it.

Sequenced sample: peripheral blood or thyroid tissue (not recorded which). The chain employs TRBV29-1 and TRBJ1-3; D is uncertain. The clonotype was recovered from an adult man with Graves' hyperthyroidism. The CDR3 reads CSAPIGNTIYF. In DNA, the CDR3 is TGCAGCGCCCCCATCGGAAACACCATATATTTT.